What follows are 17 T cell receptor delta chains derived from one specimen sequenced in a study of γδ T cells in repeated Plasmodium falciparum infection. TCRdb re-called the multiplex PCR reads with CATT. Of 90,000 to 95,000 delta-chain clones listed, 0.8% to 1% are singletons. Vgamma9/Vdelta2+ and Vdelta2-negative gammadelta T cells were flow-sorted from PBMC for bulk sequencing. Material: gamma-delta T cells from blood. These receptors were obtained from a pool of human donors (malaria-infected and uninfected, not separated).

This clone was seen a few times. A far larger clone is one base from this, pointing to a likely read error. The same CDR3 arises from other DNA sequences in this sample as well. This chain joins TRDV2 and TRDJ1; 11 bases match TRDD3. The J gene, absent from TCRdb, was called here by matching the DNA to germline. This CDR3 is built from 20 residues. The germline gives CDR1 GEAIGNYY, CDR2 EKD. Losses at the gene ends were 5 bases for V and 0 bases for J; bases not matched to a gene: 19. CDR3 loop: CACVAGVLGDKGRYTDKLIF. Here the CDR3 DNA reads TGTGCCTGTGTTGCCGGGGTACTGGGGGATAAAGGGAGGTACACCGATAAACTCATCTTT.

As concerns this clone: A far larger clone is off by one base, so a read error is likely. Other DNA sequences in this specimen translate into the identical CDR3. The CDR3 sequence is CACDLLVRTTDKLIF. CDR3 nucleotide sequence: TGTGCTTGTGACCTTCTCGTACGTACTACCGATAAACTCATCTTT. The V and J genes are TRDV2 and TRDJ1; tentative D call: TRDD2 (5 bases). TCRdb does not report a J gene; here it was assigned by matching the DNA to germline references. The CDR3 consists of 15 residues. Germline V gene data show CDR1 as GEAIGNYY and CDR2 as EKD.

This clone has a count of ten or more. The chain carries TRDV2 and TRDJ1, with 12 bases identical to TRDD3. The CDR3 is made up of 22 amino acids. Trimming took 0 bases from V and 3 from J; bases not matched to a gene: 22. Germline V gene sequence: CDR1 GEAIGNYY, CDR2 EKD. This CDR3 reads CACDTVGAFTGGYRSVSDKLIF. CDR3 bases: TGTGCCTGTGACACCGTTGGGGCGTTTACTGGGGGATACAGGTCGGTCTCCGATAAACTCATCTTT.

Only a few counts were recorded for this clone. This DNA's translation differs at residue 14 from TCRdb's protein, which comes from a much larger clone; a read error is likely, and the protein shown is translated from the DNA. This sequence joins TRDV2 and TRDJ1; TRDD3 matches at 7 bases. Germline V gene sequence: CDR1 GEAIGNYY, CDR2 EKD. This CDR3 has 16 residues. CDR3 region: CACDTVGGGDTDKHIF. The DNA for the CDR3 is TGTGCCTGTGACACCGTTGGGGGAGGGGACACCGATAAACACATCTTT.

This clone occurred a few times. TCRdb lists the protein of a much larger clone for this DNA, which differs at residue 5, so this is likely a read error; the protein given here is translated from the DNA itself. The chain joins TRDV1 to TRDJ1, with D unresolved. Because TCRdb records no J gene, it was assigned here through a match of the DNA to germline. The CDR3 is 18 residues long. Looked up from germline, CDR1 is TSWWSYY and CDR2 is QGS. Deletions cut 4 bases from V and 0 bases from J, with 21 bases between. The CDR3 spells CALGVIAQVVPHTDKLIF. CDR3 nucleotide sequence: TGTGCTCTTGGGGTAATTGCTCAAGTCGTCCCCCACACCGATAAACTCATCTTT.

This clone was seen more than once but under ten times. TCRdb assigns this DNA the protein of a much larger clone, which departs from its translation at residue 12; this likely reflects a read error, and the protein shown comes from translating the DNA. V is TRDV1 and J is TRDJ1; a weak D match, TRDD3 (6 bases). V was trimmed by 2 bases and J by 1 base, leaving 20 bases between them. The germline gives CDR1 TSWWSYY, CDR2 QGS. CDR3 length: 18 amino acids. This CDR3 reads CALGEEKGGISSTDKLIF. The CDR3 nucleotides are TGTGCTCTTGGGGAAGAGAAAGGCGGGATAAGTAGCACCGATAAACTCATCTTT.

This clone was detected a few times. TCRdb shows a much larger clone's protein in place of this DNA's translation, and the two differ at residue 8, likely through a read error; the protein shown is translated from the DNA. As DNA, the CDR3 is TGTGCCTGTGACCCCGTCGGTATGGGGGATACATCCGATAAACTCATCTTT. It specifies CACDPVGMGDTSDKLIF. The rearrangement joins TRDV2 to TRDJ1, with TRDD3 matching over 10 bases. The J gene was missing in TCRdb and was found by matching the end of the DNA to germline. Germline CDR1 and CDR2: GEAIGNYY and EKD. CDR3 size: 17 residues. J lost 3 bases, V lost 3 bases, and 12 bases had no gene match.

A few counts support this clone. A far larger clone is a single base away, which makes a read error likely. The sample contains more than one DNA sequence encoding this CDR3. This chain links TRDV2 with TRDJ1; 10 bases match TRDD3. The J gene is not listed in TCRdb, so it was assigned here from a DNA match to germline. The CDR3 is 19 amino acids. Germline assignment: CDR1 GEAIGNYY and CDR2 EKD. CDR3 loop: CACDLSPPGGYAPTDKLIF. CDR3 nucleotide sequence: TGCGCCTGTGATCTCTCTCCTCCGGGGGGATACGCGCCCACCGATAAACTCATCTTT.

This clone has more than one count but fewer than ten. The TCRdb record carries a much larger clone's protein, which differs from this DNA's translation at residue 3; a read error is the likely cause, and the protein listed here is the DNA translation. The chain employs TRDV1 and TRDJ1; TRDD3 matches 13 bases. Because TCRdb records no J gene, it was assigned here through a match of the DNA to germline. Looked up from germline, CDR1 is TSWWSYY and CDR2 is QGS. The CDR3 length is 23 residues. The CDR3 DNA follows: TGTGCTCCTGGGGAAAACCCCTCCCACGTACTGGGGGATACGCCAGTGTACACCGATAAACTCATCTTT. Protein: CAPGENPSHVLGDTPVYTDKLIF.

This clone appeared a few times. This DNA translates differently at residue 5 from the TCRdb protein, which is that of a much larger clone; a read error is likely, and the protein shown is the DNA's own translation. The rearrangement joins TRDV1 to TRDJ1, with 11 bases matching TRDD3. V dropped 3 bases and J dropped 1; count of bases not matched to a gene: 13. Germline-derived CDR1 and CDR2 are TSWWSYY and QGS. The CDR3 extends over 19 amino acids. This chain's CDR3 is CALGDLRPTWGIRTDKLIF. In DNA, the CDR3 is TGTGCTCTTGGGGATCTCCGTCCTACATGGGGGATACGCACCGATAAACTCATCTTT.

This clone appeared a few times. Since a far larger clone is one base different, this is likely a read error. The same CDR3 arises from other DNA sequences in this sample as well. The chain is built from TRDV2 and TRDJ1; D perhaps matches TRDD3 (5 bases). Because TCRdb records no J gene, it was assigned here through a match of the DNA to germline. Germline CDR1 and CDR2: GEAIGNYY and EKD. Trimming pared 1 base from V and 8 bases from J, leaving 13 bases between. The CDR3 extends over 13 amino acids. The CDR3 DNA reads TGTGCCTGTGACACTACGTACTGGAACAAACTCATCTTT. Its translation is CACDTTYWNKLIF.

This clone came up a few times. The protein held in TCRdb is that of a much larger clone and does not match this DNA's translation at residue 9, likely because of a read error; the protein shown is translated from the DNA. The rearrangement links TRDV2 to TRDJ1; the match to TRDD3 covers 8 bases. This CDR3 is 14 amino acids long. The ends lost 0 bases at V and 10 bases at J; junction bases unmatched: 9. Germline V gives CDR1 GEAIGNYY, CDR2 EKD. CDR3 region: CACDTVGDARRLIF. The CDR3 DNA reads TGTGCCTGTGACACCGTGGGGGATGCGAGACGACTCATCTTT.

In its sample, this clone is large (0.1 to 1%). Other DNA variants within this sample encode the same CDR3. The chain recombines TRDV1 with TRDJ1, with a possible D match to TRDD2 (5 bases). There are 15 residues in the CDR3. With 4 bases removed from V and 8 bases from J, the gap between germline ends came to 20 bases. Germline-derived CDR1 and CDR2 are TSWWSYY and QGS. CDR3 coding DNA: TGTGCTCTTGGGGCGACTCTCTTCCCCGCCCCCAAACTCATCTTT. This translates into CALGATLFPAPKLIF.

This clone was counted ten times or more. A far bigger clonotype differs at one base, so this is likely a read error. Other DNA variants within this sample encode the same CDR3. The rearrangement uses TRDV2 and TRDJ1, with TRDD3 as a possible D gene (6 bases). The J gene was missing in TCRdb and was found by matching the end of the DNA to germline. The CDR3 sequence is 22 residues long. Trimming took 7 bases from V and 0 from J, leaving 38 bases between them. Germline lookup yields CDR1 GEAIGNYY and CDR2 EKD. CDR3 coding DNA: TGTGCCTGCGAACAGATACTGGGAGCATATTGGGGCAGAGGGGCTTACACCGATAAACTCATCTTT. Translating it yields CACEQILGAYWGRGAYTDKLIF.

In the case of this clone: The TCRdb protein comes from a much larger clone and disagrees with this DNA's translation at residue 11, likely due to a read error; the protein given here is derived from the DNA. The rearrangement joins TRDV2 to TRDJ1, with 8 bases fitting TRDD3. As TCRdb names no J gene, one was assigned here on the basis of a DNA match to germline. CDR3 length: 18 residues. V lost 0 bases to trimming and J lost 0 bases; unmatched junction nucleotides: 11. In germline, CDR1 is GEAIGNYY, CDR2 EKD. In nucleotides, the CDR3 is TGTGCCTGTGACACCGTCGCACTGGGGGCCCTGTACACCGATAAACTCATCTTT. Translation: CACDTVALGALYTDKLIF.

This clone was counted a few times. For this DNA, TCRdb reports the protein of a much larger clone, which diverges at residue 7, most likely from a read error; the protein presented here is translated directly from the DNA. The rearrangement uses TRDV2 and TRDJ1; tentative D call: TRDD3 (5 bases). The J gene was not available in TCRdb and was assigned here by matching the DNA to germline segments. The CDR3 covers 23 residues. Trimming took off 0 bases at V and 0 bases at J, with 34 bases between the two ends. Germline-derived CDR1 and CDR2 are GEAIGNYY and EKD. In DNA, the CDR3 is TGTGCCTGTGACACCGTTAGCCACGGCGGGGACTGGAACCATAAGGAGTACACCGATAAACTCATCTTT. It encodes CACDTVSHGGDWNHKEYTDKLIF.

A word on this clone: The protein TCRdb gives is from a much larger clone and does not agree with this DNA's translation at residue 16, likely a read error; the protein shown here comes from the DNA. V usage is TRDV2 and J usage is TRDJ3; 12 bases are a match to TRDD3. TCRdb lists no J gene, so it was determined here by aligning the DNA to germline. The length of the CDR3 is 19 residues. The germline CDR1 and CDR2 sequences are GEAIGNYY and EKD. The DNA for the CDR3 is TGTGCCTGTGACTGGGTACTGGGGGATACCACCTGGGACACCCGAAAGATGTTTTTC. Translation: CACDWVLGDTTWDTRKMFF.